The clone carrying this TCR beta chain was found once. What it recognizes is unknown. Vbeta (60) and Jbeta (13) primers were used in the PCR. Profiling relied on immunoSEQ multiplex PCR, and the TCRdb table lists in-frame clones only, not all of them. Here the sample spans 150,000 to 200,000 clones, under 75% being singletons. This entry is derived from a study of cytomegalovirus exposure and HLA in healthy donors. V lost 5 bases to trimming and J lost 7 bases; unmatched junction nucleotides: 9. The CDR3 extends over 15 amino acids. Germline CDR1 and CDR2: SGHTA and FQGTGA. The study, taken as a whole, reports: Association of a missense DCLRE1C variant with TCR beta V- and J-gene trimming was reported in a later analysis. Prior analysis indicated that the majority of TCR beta V segments exhibited productivity approximately 90% or approximately 30% of the time.

Each of the donors was a healthy bone marrow donor. When sampled, the donors appeared nominally healthy, though they likely had unrecorded immune exposures. Source material: PBMCs. J is TRBJ2-1 and V is TRBV7-3; 9 nucleotides line up with TRBD2. This TCR came from a man aged 35 to 55 in good health and CMV-seropositive. CDR3 sequence (DNA): TGTGCCAGCAGCCCCCAGGGGAGCGGGGGGAATGAGCAGTTCTTC. Translating gives CASSPQGSGGNEQFF.